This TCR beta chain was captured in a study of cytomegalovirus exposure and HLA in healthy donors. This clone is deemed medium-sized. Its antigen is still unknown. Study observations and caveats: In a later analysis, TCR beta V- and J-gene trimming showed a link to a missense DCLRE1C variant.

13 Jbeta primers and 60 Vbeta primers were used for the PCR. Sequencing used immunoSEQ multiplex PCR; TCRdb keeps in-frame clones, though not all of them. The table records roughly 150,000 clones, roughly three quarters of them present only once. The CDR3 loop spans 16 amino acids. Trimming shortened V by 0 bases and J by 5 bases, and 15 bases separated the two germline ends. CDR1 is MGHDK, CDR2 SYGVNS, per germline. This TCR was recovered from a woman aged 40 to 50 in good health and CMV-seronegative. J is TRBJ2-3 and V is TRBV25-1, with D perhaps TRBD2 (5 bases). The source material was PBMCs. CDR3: CASSEYRGQDGDTQYF. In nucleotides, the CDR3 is TGTGCCAGCAGTGAATATAGAGGGCAGGATGGAGATACGCAGTATTTT.